Following are 26 T cell receptor beta chains from one sample sequenced in a study of vaccination effects on CD4 cells after COVID-19. TCRdb's table, derived via immunoSEQ multiplex PCR, lists solely in-frame clones and lacks some. The data show about 46,000 clones, nearly 75% seen once. Prior to sequencing, the ViraFEST assay stimulated PBMC with viral peptide pools, which expanded the antigen-specific CD4+ T cells. With approximately 9 days of culture completed, CD4+ T cells were isolated. Vaccination of participants consisted of two doses of either the BNT162b2 or mRNA-1273 vaccine. These TCRs' antigens remain unknown. The specimen comprised CD4+ T cells from PBMCs cultured with HCoV-OC43 spike peptides, sampled after COVID-19 vaccination. This sample's subset: HCoV-OC43 spike overlapping peptide pool stimulation. These receptors all stem from a human donor who received a COVID-19 vaccine.

This clone has a handful of counts. This chain links TRBV28 with TRBJ1-2, with D possibly being TRBD1 (5 bases). V lost 5 bases and J lost 8, with 15 bases in between. Germline loops: CDR1 MDHEN, CDR2 SYDVKM. The CDR3 runs to 13 residues. CDR3 DNA: TGTGCCAGCAGTCCACCGAAGGGGTACGGCTACACCTTC. This sequence encodes CASSPPKGYGYTF.

The V and J genes are TRBV10-3 and TRBJ1-2, with D tentatively TRBD1 (6 bases). In germline, CDR1 is ENHRY, CDR2 SYGVKD. This CDR3 is built from 13 residues. V was cut by 4 bases and J by 6 bases, with 12 bases left in between. The CDR3 DNA follows: TGTGCCATCAGTGTTCGACAGGAGGATGGCTACACCTTC. As protein: CAISVRQEDGYTF.

This clone was seen once. CDR3 DNA: TGTGCCAGCAGCCCCGCTCAGGGTTGGGGGACTGAAGCTTTCTTT. Translating it yields CASSPAQGWGTEAFF. The chain employs TRBV11-2 and TRBJ1-1, with a weak D call TRBD1 (5 bases). This CDR3 comprises 15 residues. With 5 bases removed from V and 5 bases from J, the gap between germline ends came to 18 bases. The germline gives CDR1 SGHAT, CDR2 FQNNGV.

CDR3 in amino acids: CASSLGESEQYF. The CDR3, as DNA: TGTGCCAGCAGCTTAGGAGAGTCCGAGCAGTACTTC. The gene calls are TRBV7-8 and TRBJ2-7; no clear D. CDR1 and CDR2 (germline): SGHVS, FQNEAQ. V was cut by 1 base and J by 6 bases, with 7 bases left in between. This CDR3 is 12 amino acids long.

This chain connects TRBV25-1 to TRBJ2-3; D unresolved. The CDR3 loop spans 16 amino acids. Germline V lookup: CDR1 MGHDK, CDR2 SYGVNS. The V end lost 3 bases, the J end lost 0 bases, and 13 bases lay between the germline ends. The CDR3 loop reads CASSDGFIPSTDTQYF. The CDR3 DNA is TGTGCCAGCAGTGACGGATTTATTCCGAGCACAGATACGCAGTATTTT.

The chain couples TRBV18 to TRBJ1-4; D gene ambiguous. Germline loops: CDR1 KGHSH, CDR2 LQKENI. Trimming took off 4 bases at V and 6 bases at J, with 12 bases between the two ends. The CDR3 covers 14 residues. CDR3 sequence: CASSLALGYEKLFF. The CDR3 DNA reads as TGTGCCAGCTCACTCGCGTTGGGGTATGAAAAACTGTTTTTT.

This clone was seen more than once but under ten times. V gene TRBV13 combines with J gene TRBJ2-3, with D hard to call. Germline V gene sequence: CDR1 PRHDT, CDR2 FYEKMQ (reference sequence). V was clipped by 1 base and J by 1 base, with 15 bases between them. The CDR3 totals 17 residues. In nucleotides, the CDR3 is TGTGCCAGCAGCTTAGTTCTCCCCCAATCCCGCACAGATACGCAGTATTTT. It is translated as CASSLVLPQSRTDTQYF. The full variable domain, completed using reference TRBV13 and TRBJ2-3, is AAGVIQSPRHLIKEKRETATLKCYPIPRHDTVYWYQQGPGQDPQFLISFYEKMQSDKGSIPDRFSAQQFSDYHSELNMSSLELGDSALYFCASSLVLPQSRTDTQYFGPGTRLTVL.

This clone is a singleton in its sample. CDR3 amino acids: CASSHGEGAGANVLTF. CDR3 in DNA: TGTGCCAGCAGTCATGGAGAGGGGGCTGGGGCCAACGTCCTGACTTTC. The chain couples TRBV27 to TRBJ2-6; weak D call: TRBD1 (6 bases). This CDR3 has 16 residues. The germline CDR1 and CDR2 sequences are MNHEY and SMNVEV (reference sequence). The V and J ends lost 5 bases and 2 bases respectively, with 13 bases between them.

The chain combines TRBV2 with TRBJ1-1; no firm D call. Germline V gene sequence: CDR1 SNHLY, CDR2 FYNNEI. Between the trimmed V and J ends, which lost 7 bases and 1 base, there was a span of 10 bases. This CDR3 spans 13 amino acids. The CDR3 loop reads CASNWGSNTEAFF. CDR3 nucleotide sequence: TGTGCCAGCAATTGGGGATCGAACACTGAAGCTTTCTTT.

The chain has TRBV27 and TRBJ2-5, with D unclear. Deletions cut 6 bases from V and 3 bases from J, with 17 bases between. CDR1 and CDR2 from the germline V gene are MNHEY and SMNVEV (reference sequence). This CDR3 is 15 amino acids long. The CDR3 sequence is CASSPPGRPKETQYF. DNA of the CDR3: TGTGCCAGCAGCCCCCCCGGACGCCCCAAAGAGACCCAGTACTTC.

The chain employs TRBV4-1 and TRBJ1-5; possibly TRBD1 for D (6 bases). Germline values: CDR1 MGHRA, CDR2 YSYEKL. The CDR3 sequence is 15 residues long. Trimming cost V 1 base and J 5 bases, with 12 bases left between them. As DNA, the CDR3 is TGCGCCAGCAGCCAAGGGGAAGGGGGGTATCAGCCCCAGCATTTT. Protein sequence: CASSQGEGGYQPQHF.

The rearrangement links TRBV2 to TRBJ1-2, with unresolved D. With 2 bases removed from V and 8 bases from J, the gap between germline ends came to 9 bases. The CDR3 sequence is 12 residues long. Germline V gene data show CDR1 as SNHLY and CDR2 as FYNNEI. The CDR3 loop is CASSEKGYGYTF. CDR3 nucleotide sequence: TGTGCCAGCAGTGAAAAGGGCTACGGCTACACCTTC.

The CDR3 bases are TGTGCCAGCAGCCAAGATTGGGGACAGGTATTCGAGACCCAGTACTTC. This encodes CASSQDWGQVFETQYF. The chain is built from TRBV3-1 (or the pseudogene TRBV3-2) and TRBJ2-5; 8 bases align to TRBD1. Germline lookup yields CDR1 LGHDT and CDR2 YNNKEL (reference sequence). Unmatched junction bases numbered 8, after V lost 0 bases and J lost 5 bases. This CDR3 has 16 amino acids.

This chain uses TRBV2 with TRBJ2-2; 7 nucleotides align to TRBD1. The CDR3 spans 12 residues. J gave up 8 bases and V 6 bases, and 3 bases lay outside the gene matches. The germline CDR1 and CDR2 sequences are SNHLY and FYNNEI. CDR3 bases: TGTGCCAGCAGGACAGGGCAGGGGGAGCTGTTTTTT. Translation: CASRTGQGELFF.

The rearrangement links TRBV18 to TRBJ2-1; 14 bases are a match to TRBD2. Germline V CDR1 and CDR2: KGHSH, LQKENI. The CDR3 is made up of 16 amino acids. Trimming at V came to 3 bases and at J to 7 bases, leaving 5 bases not matched to a gene. Here the CDR3 DNA reads TGTGCCAGCTCACCCGGAGGACTAGCGGGGGGAAATGAGCAGTTCTTC. Encoded protein: CASSPGGLAGGNEQFF. Combining the CDR3 with reference TRBV18 and TRBJ2-1 gives the whole variable domain NAGVMQNPRHLVRRRGQEARLRCSPMKGHSHVYWYRQLPEEGLKFMVYLQKENIIDESGMPKERFSAEFPKEGPSILRIQQVVRGDSAAYFCASSPGGLAGGNEQFFGPGTRLTVL.

This chain links TRBV10-1 with TRBJ2-2, with D perhaps matching TRBD1 (6 bases). CDR3 size: 17 residues. The V gene's germline CDR1 is WNHNN and CDR2 SYGVQD (reference sequence). The V and J ends lost 6 bases and 2 bases respectively, with 19 bases between them. The CDR3 coding sequence is TGCGCCAGCAGCCCCAGGGTGGGGGCTCTAAACACCGGGGAGCTGTTTTTT. Its translation is CASSPRVGALNTGELFF.

This chain joins TRBV19 and TRBJ2-5, with D perhaps being TRBD1 or TRBD2 (6 bases each). Germline CDR1 LNHDA, CDR2 SQIVND (reference sequence). V was trimmed by 5 bases and J by 5 bases, leaving 24 bases between them. This CDR3 is built from 17 residues. The CDR3 region has the DNA TGTGCCAGTAGTGACCCCTTATGGGGCCGGGGGCGGGAGACCCAGTACTTC. Residues: CASSDPLWGRGRETQYF.

The chain combines TRBV4-1 with TRBJ2-5; possible D gene TRBD2, 5 bases. The CDR3 consists of 13 residues. V gave up 4 bases and J gave up 7 bases, with 13 bases separating them. From germline, CDR1 is MGHRA and CDR2 YSYEKL. This CDR3 reads CASSLPLEGTQYF. The CDR3 region has the DNA TGCGCCAGCAGCCTCCCGCTAGAGGGGACCCAGTACTTC.

This chain joins TRBV6-6 and TRBJ1-6; D is undetermined. The CDR3 is 14 residues long. V was cut by 5 bases and J by 3 bases, with 8 bases left in between. Germline CDR1 and CDR2: MNHNY and SVGAGI (reference sequence). For the CDR3, the DNA is TGTGCCAGCAGTCTAGACAACTATAATTCACCCCTCCACTTT. This codes for CASSLDNYNSPLHF.

V gene TRBV10-3 combines with J gene TRBJ2-7; D might be TRBD1 (6 bases). Germline CDR1 and CDR2: ENHRY and SYGVKD. V lost 2 bases, J lost 0 bases, and 11 bases lay in between. This CDR3 has 15 residues. This CDR3 is CAISEPLTGSYEQYF. For the CDR3, the DNA is TGTGCCATCAGTGAGCCCTTGACAGGCTCCTACGAGCAGTACTTC.

The chain uses TRBV19 and TRBJ1-3, with D possibly being TRBD1 (6 bases). CDR1 is LNHDA and CDR2 is SQIVND in the germline V gene (reference sequence). The CDR3 runs 18 residues. V was trimmed by 3 bases and J by 0 bases, leaving 18 bases between them. CDR3 coding DNA: TGTGCCAGTAGTATTCGAGCCACTCTCAGGGGCTCTGGAAACACCATATATTTT. Amino acids: CASSIRATLRGSGNTIYF.

The rearrangement joins TRBV7-8 to TRBJ2-3; 8 bases match TRBD2. CDR3 length: 13 amino acids. Trimming cost V 5 bases and J 4 bases; bases outside gene matches: 2. Germline values: CDR1 SGHVS, CDR2 FQNEAQ. Here the CDR3 reads CASSRGGSDTQYF. CDR3 DNA sequence: TGTGCCAGCAGCCGGGGGGGATCAGATACGCAGTATTTT. The complete variable domain, with remaining parts taken from reference TRBV7-8 and TRBJ2-3, reads GAGVSQSPRYKVAKRGQDVALRCDPISGHVSLFWYQQALGQGPEFLTYFQNEAQLDKSGLPSDRFFAERPEGSVSTLKIQRTQQEDSAVYLCASSRGGSDTQYFGPGTRLTVL.

This clone was counted a single time. V is TRBV10-1 and J is TRBJ1-6; D ambiguous. Germline-derived CDR1 and CDR2 are WNHNN and SYGVQD (reference sequence). This CDR3 contains 14 residues. With 5 bases removed from V and 13 bases from J, the gap between germline ends came to 18 bases. The CDR3 coding sequence is TGCGCCAGCAGTTCCGGATCCGGGCGGCGGCCCCTCCACTTT. It encodes CASSSGSGRRPLHF.

CDR3 nucleotides: TGTGCCAGCAGTGTGAAAGAGACCCAGTACTTC. It yields the protein CASSVKETQYF. This chain links TRBV2 with TRBJ2-5, with unresolved D. The CDR3 loop spans 11 amino acids. CDR1 and CDR2 from the germline V gene are SNHLY and FYNNEI. The V gene lost 4 bases and the J gene lost 3 bases, with 3 bases spanning the gap.

This clone rates as medium-sized (0.01 to 0.1%). This chain links TRBV7-9 with TRBJ2-1; TRBD1 aligns across 7 bases. The CDR3 consists of 15 residues. Germline V gene data show CDR1 as SEHNR and CDR2 as FQNEAQ (reference sequence). After removal of 5 bases from V and 8 bases from J, the junction contained 12 bases not matched to a gene. For the CDR3, the DNA is TGTGCCAGCAGCCGTCGGGACAGCTTAGGCCATGAGCAGTTCTTC. Translating it yields CASSRRDSLGHEQFF.

The rearrangement links TRBV6-5 to TRBJ2-3, with D hard to call. There are 12 residues in the CDR3. Looked up from germline, CDR1 is MNHEY and CDR2 is SVGAGI. Trimming removed 5 bases from V and 3 bases from J, with 6 bases in between. The CDR3 DNA reads TGTGCCAGCAGTCCAAAAACAGATACGCAGTATTTT. Its protein is CASSPKTDTQYF.